These T cell receptor beta chains were read from a single sample in a study of identifying expanded T cells in peripheral blood. TCRdb's copy holds only in-frame clones and misses some; the assay was immunoSEQ multiplex PCR. The data show approximately 100,000 clones, with 85% to 90% seen just once and 3.5% to 5% held by the top ten. Sequences were obtained from blood. Receptors originate from a person aged 18 to 75 in good health. Each CDR3 is given with its conserved first and last residue. Fields, in order: clone size, V gene, D gene, J gene, CDR3 DNA, CDR3 protein. D genes are given only for firm matches. Part of the rows lack a size; the others show once, few, many or a class for expanded clones.

few	TRBV6-5	-	TRBJ1-5	TGTGCCAGCAGTTATTCGGGGTATCAGCCCCAGCATTTT	CASSYSGYQPQHF
once	TRBV19	TRBD2	TRBJ2-1	TGTGCCAGTAGTCTAGCGGGGGGGAGCTCCTACAATGAGCAGTTCTTC	CASSLAGGSSYNEQFF
few	TRBV30	TRBD1	TRBJ1-5	TGTGCCTGGAGCGAACAGGGGGATCAGCCCCAGCATTTT	CAWSEQGDQPQHF
-	TRBV19	-	TRBJ1-1	TGTGCCAGTACCCCCCGGACAGACCGTGAAGCTTTCTTT	CASTPRTDREAFF
-	TRBV14	-	TRBJ1-2	TGTGCCAGCAGCCAAGGGCGGGGGTCGGTGGTCTATGGCTACACCTTC	CASSQGRGSVVYGYTF
-	TRBV11-2	-	TRBJ2-7	TGTGCCAGCAGCTCCTTTTACGAGCAGTACTTC	CASSSFYEQYF
-	TRBV28	-	TRBJ2-7	TGTGCCAGCAGTTTTAAGGATGGCAGAGACTACGAGCAGTACTTC	CASSFKDGRDYEQYF
-	TRBV2	-	TRBJ1-2	TGTGCCAGCCACAGGGCCAACTATGGCTACACCTTC	CASHRANYGYTF
-	TRBV6-1	-	TRBJ1-4	TGTGCCAGCAGTGTCGGGACCCGAGAGTTAGAAAAACTGTTTTTT	CASSVGTRELEKLFF
-	TRBV18	-	TRBJ1-3	TGTGCCAGCTCACCACAGGGAAACACCATATATTTT	CASSPQGNTIYF
few	TRBV11-3	-	TRBJ2-1	TGTGCCAGCAGCCCAGCCACGACCCCCCAGTTCTTC	CASSPATTPQFF
-	TRBV28	TRBD1	TRBJ1-1	TGTGCCAGCAGGATACAGGGGGCGGTGGAAGCTTTCTTT	CASRIQGAVEAFF
-	TRBV4-3	TRBD2	TRBJ2-3	TGCGCCAGCAGCCTCAACACGGGGGGTACGCAGTATTTT	CASSLNTGGTQYF
once	TRBV2	-	TRBJ1-4	TGTGCCAGCATAGGCCCCCCAAATGAAAAACTGTTTTTT	CASIGPPNEKLFF
once	TRBV27	-	TRBJ2-7	TGTGCCAGCAGTCCCGTACAGGGCTCCTACGAGCAGTACTTC	CASSPVQGSYEQYF
-	TRBV7-9	TRBD1	TRBJ1-5	TGTGCCAGCAGCCGAATTGCGACAGGGTTTGGAAATCAGCCCCAGCATTTT	CASSRIATGFGNQPQHF
-	TRBV28	-	TRBJ2-5	TGTGCCAGCAGGCCAACAGGGGGAGGGGAGACCCAGTACTTC	CASRPTGGGETQYF
-	TRBV4-2	-	TRBJ2-3	TGTGCCAGCACTAGAGGGGGGTGGACAGATACGCAGTATTTT	CASTRGGWTDTQYF
-	TRBV6-1	-	TRBJ1-2	TGTGCCAGCAGTGAAATTAGGTGGCCTAACTATGGCTACACCTTC	CASSEIRWPNYGYTF
few	TRBV28	-	TRBJ1-1	TGTGCCAGCAGTCCCATTAGACGACAGAACTTGAACACTGAAGCTTTCTTT	CASSPIRRQNLNTEAFF
-	TRBV5-4	-	TRBJ2-2	TGTGCCAGCAGCCGGGAGATCTTGAATACCGGGGAGCTGTTTTTT	CASSREILNTGELFF
-	TRBV7-2	TRBD2	TRBJ2-7	TGTGCCAGCAGCTTAGCGAGCGGGGCCACCTACGAGCAGTACTTC	CASSLASGATYEQYF
-	TRBV14	-	TRBJ1-2	TGTGCCAGCAGCCCGCGCCTTAACTATGGCTACACCTTC	CASSPRLNYGYTF
-	TRBV6-1	-	TRBJ2-1	TGTGCCAGCAGTGTTCGCGCCAGCTACAATGAGCAGTTCTTC	CASSVRASYNEQFF
-	TRBV29-1	-	TRBJ2-3	TGCAGCGGTGGGGACCAACGGGGGTATACGCAGTATTTT	CSGGDQRGYTQYF
-	TRBV6-4	-	TRBJ1-1	TGTGCCAGCAGTGTCGAGGCCTACACTGAAGCTTTCTTT	CASSVEAYTEAFF
-	TRBV28	-	TRBJ1-1	TGTGCCAGCAGTTTAAACCATGGGAACACTGAAGCTTTCTTT	CASSLNHGNTEAFF
-	TRBV7-3	-	TRBJ2-3	TGTGCCAGCAGCTTATTCCTAGCAGATACGCAGTATTTT	CASSLFLADTQYF
-	TRBV11-2	TRBD1	TRBJ2-7	TGTGCCAGCAGCTCCAGGGACAGCCACGAGCAGTACTTC	CASSSRDSHEQYF
-	TRBV5-1	TRBD1	TRBJ1-6	TGCGCCAGCAGCTTGGGGGGACAGGGATCTTTTAATTCACCCCTCCACTTT	CASSLGGQGSFNSPLHF
-	TRBV27	-	TRBJ2-7	TGTGCCAGCAGTTTAAGTCCAGGGGACATCTACGAGCAGTACTTC	CASSLSPGDIYEQYF
-	TRBV19	-	TRBJ2-4	TGTGCCAGTAGTACCCCTCCGGGACAGGGTAATGTGGGGACTAGGGCAAACATTCAGTACTTC	CASSTPPGQGNVGTRANIQYF
-	TRBV28	TRBD1	TRBJ1-4	TGTGCCAGCAGGTCCGGGACAGGGGGAACTAATGAAAAACTGTTTTTT	CASRSGTGGTNEKLFF
-	TRBV7-9	-	TRBJ2-5	TGTGCCAGCACCGCCCCCCAGGGCGTATTATCCAATGTGAACTTC	CASTAPQGVLSNVNF
once	TRBV28	-	TRBJ2-7	TGTGCCAGCGGGACGGTGAGCTCCTACGAGCAGTACTTC	CASGTVSSYEQYF
-	TRBV9	TRBD1	TRBJ1-2	TGTGCCAGCACCGTAGGACAGGGAAGTTATGGCTACACCTTC	CASTVGQGSYGYTF